Shown below are 27 T cell receptor beta chains from a single sample sequenced in a study of T cells in Graves' hyperthyroidism and ophthalmopathy. There were TCR beta CDR3 regions amplified from RNA transcripts. The HTBI set primed first-round TCR CDR3 RT-PCR. MiXCR, run by TCRdb on the multiplex PCR reads, gives a single entry per CDR3 protein. The profile shows some 490,000 distinct CDR3 sequences, about 20% of them singletons. The sample consisted of blood. These receptors came from a woman between 65 and 79 years old with Graves' ophthalmopathy.

This clonotype has a count of ten or more. The junction does not match germline at one end; this may be a read error. In nucleotides, the CDR3 is TGTGCCGGCAGGGACAGCACAACCACCGGGGAGCTGTTTTTT. The encoded protein is CAGRDSTTTGELFF. The chain recombines TRBV2 with TRBJ2-2, with 7 bases identical to TRBD1. The germline V gene has CDR1 SNHLY and CDR2 FYNNEI. This CDR3 is 14 amino acids long.

This clonotype appeared a few times. CDR3 in DNA: TGTGCCAGCAAGGGCTATATGGACAATGAGCAGTTCTTC. It is translated as CASKGYMDNEQFF. V usage is TRBV6-1 and J usage is TRBJ2-1, with no clear D. Trimming stripped 7 bases from V and 5 bases from J, with 12 bases between. Looked up from germline, CDR1 is MNHNS and CDR2 is SASEGT. The CDR3 is 13 residues long.

The chain uses TRBV6-1 and TRBJ1-3; D perhaps matches TRBD1 (5 bases). The ends were cut back, 5 bases at V and 0 bases at J, with 17 bases in the middle. The CDR3 loop spans 17 amino acids. Germline CDR1 and CDR2: MNHNS and SASEGT. The DNA for the CDR3 is TGTGCCAGCAGTTTTACGGGGCCTGGCCGCTCTGGAAACACCATATATTTT. Translating gives CASSFTGPGRSGNTIYF.

In this sample, this clonotype turned up a few times. This likely comes from a read error, as the CDR3 has no conserved phenylalanine or tryptophan at its end. The chain couples TRBV20-1 to TRBJ1-1; D unclear. The ends were cut back, 5 bases at V and 0 bases at J, with 7 bases in the middle. Germline V CDR1 and CDR2: DFQATT, SNEGSKA (reference sequence). This CDR3 region has 12 residues. The DNA of the CDR3 is TGCAGTGCTGCTGGGATGAACACTGAAGCTTTCTCT. It specifies CSAAGMNTEAFS.

The V call is TRBV27, the J call TRBJ1-2; the D is unclear. Germline V gene lookup returns CDR1 MNHEY and CDR2 SMNVEV (reference sequence). Trimming removed 5 bases at V and 5 bases at J, with 15 bases between. CDR3 length equals 14 residues. Written as DNA, the CDR3 is TGTGCCAGCAGTACACTGAGGAATGGGTATGGCTACACCTTC. This gives the protein CASSTLRNGYGYTF.

The chain joins TRBV9 to TRBJ2-5, with D possibly matching TRBD1 (6 bases). The CDR3 length is 16 residues. Germline assignment: CDR1 SGDLS and CDR2 YYNGEE. V gave up 5 bases and J gave up 5 bases, with 22 bases separating them. In DNA form, the CDR3 reads TGTGCCAGCAGTCAAAATCCGGGGCAGGGGAAGGAGACCCAGTACTTC. Protein: CASSQNPGQGKETQYF.

In its sample, this clonotype was seen a few times. This sequence joins TRBV28 and TRBJ1-6; 10 positions match TRBD1. V was pared by 3 bases and J by 19 bases, with 6 bases of the junction left unmatched. The CDR3 length is 12 residues. Germline lookup yields CDR1 MDHEN and CDR2 SYDVKM. CDR3 residues: CASSFPGTGEHF. The CDR3 coding sequence is TGTGCCAGCAGTTTCCCCGGGACAGGGGAGCACTTT.

CDR3 coding DNA: TGTGCCAGCAGCCCCGGTGATTGGAAGGTATACGAGCAGTACTTC. It yields the protein CASSPGDWKVYEQYF. The rearrangement links TRBV11-2 to TRBJ2-7; D gene uncertain. The V and J ends lost 5 bases and 4 bases respectively, with 18 bases between them. CDR3 size: 15 residues. Per germline, CDR1 SGHAT and CDR2 FQNNGV.

V and J are TRBV5-1 and TRBJ1-2; TRBD1 is a possible D gene (6 bases). Germline values: CDR1 SGHRS, CDR2 YFSETQ. V lost 4 bases and J 7 bases, leaving 14 bases between the germline ends. CDR3 size: 13 residues. Here the CDR3 reads CASSPGAVGGYTF. CDR3 nucleotide sequence: TGCGCCAGCAGCCCGGGGGCTGTTGGTGGCTACACCTTC.

This chain uses TRBV6-2 or TRBV6-3 with TRBJ1-1; a possible D gene is TRBD1 (5 bases). Germline V gene lookup returns CDR1 MNHEY and CDR2 SVGEGT. Trimming took off 0 bases at V and 2 bases at J, with 16 bases between the two ends. The CDR3 sequence is 17 residues long. Here the CDR3 DNA reads TGTGCCAGCAGTTACTCGGCGGGACGGCTGACTAACACTGAAGCTTTCTTT. Translating gives CASSYSAGRLTNTEAFF.

The chain couples TRBV6-5 to TRBJ2-6; the D is unclear. The CDR3 has 15 residues. The V gene's germline CDR1 is MNHEY and CDR2 SVGAGI. The V end was cut by 2 bases, the J end by 2 bases, with 7 bases between. The CDR3 is CASSYQQAGANVLTF. CDR3 nucleotide sequence: TGTGCCAGCAGTTACCAGCAGGCTGGGGCCAACGTCCTGACTTTC.

This clonotype was observed once. This chain uses TRBV28 with TRBJ1-4; a possible D gene is TRBD1 (5 bases). This CDR3 has 12 residues. Germline assignment: CDR1 MDHEN and CDR2 SYDVKM. Trimming pared 4 bases from V and 8 bases from J, leaving 8 bases between. Here the CDR3 DNA reads TGTGCCAGCAGTTGGGGGGGGGAAAAACTGTTTTTT. As protein: CASSWGGEKLFF.

This clonotype has just a few counts. The chain recombines TRBV3-1 with TRBJ2-7; no definite D call. Germline V gives CDR1 LGHDT, CDR2 YNNKEL (reference sequence). The CDR3 covers 14 residues. Trimming stripped 1 base from V and 0 bases from J, with 7 bases between. The CDR3 is CASSQGRDSYEQYF. CDR3 in DNA: TGTGCCAGCAGCCAAGGAAGAGACTCCTACGAGCAGTACTTC.

This rearrangement joins TRBV9 to TRBJ1-6, with TRBD1 as a possible D gene (5 bases). Germline lookup yields CDR1 SGDLS and CDR2 YYNGEE. This CDR3 spans 16 amino acids. Between the trimmed V and J ends, which lost 3 bases and 14 bases, there was a span of 24 bases. CDR3: CASSAGPGTGEETLHF. The CDR3 bases are TGTGCCAGCAGCGCCGGCCCCGGGACGGGGGAGGAGACCCTCCACTTT.

This clonotype has a handful of counts. This chain uses TRBV7-9 with TRBJ1-2; 7 nucleotides agree with TRBD1. Germline lookup yields CDR1 SEHNR and CDR2 FQNEAQ (reference sequence). There are 15 residues in the CDR3. V trimming: 5 bases; J trimming: 8 bases; junction bases outside the gene matches: 14. The CDR3 DNA reads as TGTGCCAGCAGCCCCATCGTTCCAGGGGGTTCGGGCTACACCTTC. Protein product: CASSPIVPGGSGYTF.

The gene calls are TRBV20-1 and TRBJ2-2, with D perhaps TRBD2 (6 bases). The V and J ends lost 3 bases and 7 bases respectively, with 15 bases between them. Per the germline V gene, CDR1 is DFQATT and CDR2 is SNEGSKA (reference sequence). This CDR3 has 14 amino acids. The CDR3 DNA reads as TGCAGTGCTAGTAGCCGGGGGAGCGGCGGGGAGCTGTTTTTT. Its translation: CSASSRGSGGELFF.

This clonotype occurred many times. The chain recombines TRBV12-3 or TRBV12-4 with TRBJ2-5; D is possibly TRBD2 (6 bases). The CDR3 loop spans 18 amino acids. The V end lost 0 bases, the J end lost 5 bases, and 22 bases lay between the germline ends. The DNA of the CDR3 is TGTGCCAGCAGTTTAGCGCGAGGCGGAAGTATTGCGGGGGAGACCCAGTACTTC. Translation gives CASSLARGGSIAGETQYF.

Many counts were recorded for this clonotype. The chain couples TRBV28 to TRBJ1-2; 10 bases match TRBD1. Germline-derived CDR1 and CDR2 are MDHEN and SYDVKM. CDR3 length equals 16 residues. The V segment lost 5 bases and the J segment 3 bases; nucleotides outside the gene matches: 9. The CDR3 DNA is TGTGCCAGCAGTCCGGGGACAGGGGTGAGGGACTATGGCTACACCTTC. Translating gives CASSPGTGVRDYGYTF.

This clonotype was counted ten times or more. Sequence at one end of the junction differs from germline and may be a read error. The chain recombines TRBV5-1 with TRBJ2-1, with 15 bases matching TRBD2. This CDR3 has 16 residues. Germline V gene sequence: CDR1 SGHRS, CDR2 YFSETQ. CDR3 sequence reads: CASSRTSGRAYNEQFF. The DNA for the CDR3 is TGTGCCAGCAGCAGGACTAGCGGGAGGGCCTACAATGAGCAGTTCTTC.

The V call is TRBV5-1, the J call TRBJ2-1; 7 bases fit TRBD2. The CDR3 totals 17 residues. Germline V gene data show CDR1 as SGHRS and CDR2 as YFSETQ. V lost 3 bases to trimming and J lost 5 bases; unmatched junction nucleotides: 14. Here the CDR3 DNA reads TGCGCCAGCAGCTACTTTACCTTGGGAGGGATTAACAATGAGCAGTTCTTC. Translation: CASSYFTLGGINNEQFF.

There are many counts of this clonotype. The chain uses TRBV29-1 and TRBJ2-3; TRBD2 agrees at 10 bases. The germline gives CDR1 SQVTM, CDR2 ANQGSEA. Trimming took 6 bases from V and 2 from J; bases not matched to a gene: 5. CDR3 size: 14 residues. This CDR3 is CSVTTSGITDTQYF. The CDR3, as DNA: TGCAGCGTCACTACTAGCGGGATCACAGATACGCAGTATTTT.

This clonotype came up once. The chain combines TRBV10-3 with TRBJ2-7; 10 positions agree with TRBD2. V dropped 10 bases and J dropped 4; count of bases not matched to a gene: 10. The CDR3 covers 14 residues. Germline V gene sequence: CDR1 ENHRY, CDR2 SYGVKD. The CDR3 reads CATQSGLATYEQYF. Written as DNA, the CDR3 is TGTGCCACTCAATCGGGACTAGCGACATACGAGCAGTACTTC.

V gene TRBV5-6 combines with J gene TRBJ2-7, with D possibly TRBD1 on 6 matching bases. Between the trimmed V and J ends, which lost 4 bases and 0 bases, there was a span of 11 bases. Germline V gene data show CDR1 as SGHDT and CDR2 as YYEEEE. The CDR3 sequence is 14 residues long. CDR3 protein: CASSPRGHSYEQYF. The DNA of the CDR3 is TGTGCCAGCAGCCCAAGGGGACACTCCTACGAGCAGTACTTC.

J is TRBJ1-4 and V is TRBV3-1; a possible D gene is TRBD1 (6 bases). Trimming pared 4 bases from V and 3 bases from J, leaving 18 bases between. The CDR3 is made up of 17 amino acids. Germline CDR1 and CDR2: LGHDT and YNNKEL (reference sequence). As DNA, the CDR3 is TGTGCCAGCAGCCGAGACACAGGGATCGGATCTAATGAAAAACTGTTTTTT. Protein sequence: CASSRDTGIGSNEKLFF.

Regarding this clonotype: Compared with germline, one end of the junction differs, possibly owing to a read error. The chain carries TRBV2 and TRBJ2-7, with unresolved D. CDR3 length equals 18 residues. The germline V gene encodes CDR1 SNHLY and CDR2 FYNNEI. The CDR3 bases are TGTGCCAGCAGAGAAGACACCTACCGGGCCCCGCAGCCATACGAGCAGTACTTC. It is translated as CASREDTYRAPQPYEQYF.

This clonotype came up many times. V usage is TRBV7-2 and J usage is TRBJ1-4; TRBD1 matches at 10 bases. CDR3 size: 15 residues. The trim removed 2 bases at V and 7 bases at J, leaving 4 bases unmatched. Germline-derived CDR1 and CDR2 are SGHTA and FQGNSA. The CDR3 loop is CASSLMGTGVEKLFF. The CDR3 DNA follows: TGTGCCAGCAGCTTAATGGGGACAGGGGTTGAAAAACTGTTTTTT.

The table lists this clonotype with many counts. The chain joins TRBV20-1 to TRBJ1-1, with D maybe TRBD1 (6 bases). CDR1 is DFQATT and CDR2 is SNEGSKA in the germline V gene (reference sequence). This CDR3 has 14 amino acids. With 6 bases removed from V and 5 bases from J, the gap between germline ends came to 19 bases. CDR3 region: CSAMRRGARTEAFF. CDR3 nucleotides: TGCAGTGCCATGAGGCGGGGGGCGCGGACTGAAGCTTTCTTT.